This T cell receptor beta chain came from a study of T cell responses to AZD1222 COVID-19 vaccine. For the study at large: Pooling was applied to second doses at about 4 or about 12 weeks.

Sequencing used immunoSEQ multiplex PCR; TCRdb keeps in-frame clones, though not all of them. The repertoire includes 75,000 to 100,000 clones, approximately 84% of them detected once, and about 12% sits in the top ten. Germline V gene data show CDR1 as LGHNA and CDR2 as YSLEER. The length of the CDR3 is 15 residues. V shed 0 bases and J shed 4 bases, with 12 bases lying between them. This clonotype was obtained from an adult in good health. The chain has TRBV4-3 and TRBJ1-1; D uncertain. The sample consisted of peripheral blood, taken on day 0 of AZD1222 vaccination. CDR3: CASSQDSVGITEAFF. Written as DNA, the CDR3 is TGCGCCAGCAGCCAAGATTCCGTAGGGATCACTGAAGCTTTCTTT.